The source of this T cell receptor beta chain is a study of control samples from healthy donors and cancer patients. The CDR3 is made up of 15 amino acids. Germline CDR1 MNHEY, CDR2 SVGAGI. Regarding this clone: Germline and junction disagree at one end, which may indicate a read error.

Repertoires were generated with immunoSEQ multiplex PCR, while TCRdb's copy carries only in-frame clones and drops some. The sample has roughly 120,000 clones; about 89% are singletons. This receptor was identified in a woman younger than 30 in good health. The sequenced material came from blood. The chain uses TRBV6-5 and TRBJ1-1, with TRBD1 matching 9 bases. The CDR3 nucleotides are TGTGCCGGCAGCCGAAAGACAGGGGGGTTCACTGAAGCTTTCTTT. Translation gives CAGSRKTGGFTEAFF.